The 14 T cell receptor beta chains reported below all come from one sample, sequenced in a study of cytomegalovirus exposure and HLA in healthy donors. The method was immunoSEQ multiplex PCR; TCRdb's version includes in-frame clones alone and lacks a portion of them. The data hold under 75,000 clones, with around 97% observed a single time. The sequencing sample was made of PBMCs. Receptors were obtained from a woman under 30 in good health and CMV-seropositive.

The V call is TRBV6-1, the J call TRBJ1-6, with D possibly matching TRBD1 (6 bases). The CDR3 runs to 16 residues. CDR1 is MNHNS, CDR2 SASEGT, per germline. Trimming pared 1 base from V and 8 bases from J, leaving 15 bases between. CDR3 sequence reads: CASSEEDSAFYSPLHF. CDR3 in DNA: TGTGCCAGCAGTGAAGAGGACAGCGCTTTTTATTCACCCCTCCACTTT.

The chain couples TRBV7-2 to TRBJ1-2; no clear D gene. The CDR3 consists of 13 residues. Germline CDR1 and CDR2: SGHTA and FQGNSA. Between the trimmed V and J ends, which lost 1 base and 2 bases, there was a span of 5 bases. The CDR3 DNA is TGTGCCAGCAGCTTAGGAGGAAACTATGGCTACACCTTC. Protein product: CASSLGGNYGYTF. Full variable domain (remainder filled in from reference TRBV7-2 and TRBJ1-2): GAGVSQSPSNKVTEKGKDVELRCDPISGHTALYWYRQSLGQGLEFLIYFQGNSAPDKSGLPSDRFSAERTGGSVSTLTIQRTQQEDSAVYLCASSLGGNYGYTFGSGTRLTVV.

The chain employs TRBV4-1 and TRBJ1-1; D is perhaps TRBD1 (6 bases). This CDR3 has 15 amino acids. Germline CDR1 reads MGHRA; CDR2 reads YSYEKL. V shed 4 bases and J shed 0 bases, with 12 bases lying between them. The CDR3 region is CASSPLQGMNTEAFF. The CDR3 DNA reads TGCGCCAGCAGCCCACTACAGGGAATGAACACTGAAGCTTTCTTT.

A word on this clone: Since the CDR3 does not end with the conserved phenylalanine or tryptophan, this likely comes from a read error. No DNA is shown, since the ends of the CDR3 on it are uncertain; the CDR3 is the one TCRdb lists. V usage is TRBV18 and J usage is TRBJ1-2; TRBD1 was called by the table and not checked on the DNA. CDR1 KGHSH and CDR2 LQKENI come from the germline V gene. The CDR3 length is 12 residues, termini included. CDR3 loop: CASSPPRQGMLS.

The rearrangement uses TRBV28 and TRBJ2-6, with 7 bases lining up with TRBD1. This CDR3 spans 15 amino acids. Germline CDR1 and CDR2: MDHEN and SYDVKM. The V segment lost 4 bases and the J segment 2 bases; nucleotides outside the gene matches: 2. CDR3 sequence reads: CASSSDRAGANVLTF. The DNA for the CDR3 is TGTGCCAGCAGTTCCGACAGGGCTGGGGCCAACGTCCTGACTTTC.

This clone was counted once. The V call is TRBV15, the J call TRBJ1-5; 7 nucleotides align to TRBD1. The CDR3 contains 17 residues. Germline CDR1 LNHNV, CDR2 YYDKDF (reference sequence). Trimming took 2 bases from V and 1 from J; bases not matched to a gene: 8. The CDR3 DNA reads TGTGCCACCAGCAGATATAGTCCGGGACAGAGCAATCAGCCCCAGCATTTT. Encoded protein: CATSRYSPGQSNQPQHF.

The genes are TRBV27 and TRBJ1-4; TRBD1 agrees at 7 bases. Germline loops: CDR1 MNHEY, CDR2 SMNVEV (reference sequence). J was trimmed by 3 bases and V by 6 bases; bases with no gene match: 4. This CDR3 has 14 amino acids. DNA for the CDR3: TGTGCCAGCAGCAGGGGGTTGGCTAATGAAAAACTGTTTTTT. Its protein is CASSRGLANEKLFF.

This chain links TRBV7-9 with TRBJ2-5; TRBD2 aligns across 8 bases. This CDR3 region has 13 residues. Germline V gene sequence: CDR1 SEHNR, CDR2 FQNEAQ (reference sequence). Unmatched junction bases numbered 3, after V lost 5 bases and J lost 4 bases. The CDR3 nucleotides are TGTGCCAGCAGCCAAACTAGCGGAGAGACCCAGTACTTC. Translating it yields CASSQTSGETQYF.

The chain uses TRBV7-2 and TRBJ1-1; the D is unclear. V was pared by 5 bases and J by 8 bases, with 12 bases between. The CDR3 totals 12 residues. CDR1 and CDR2 (germline): SGHTA, FQGNSA. The CDR3 DNA is TGTGCCAGCAGCCGTGCAGTCCCGGAAGCTTTCTTT. It translates to CASSRAVPEAFF.

The CDR3 DNA sequence: TGTGCCAGCAGCTTAGCGGGAGGGGCCACCGGGGAGCTGTTTTTT. Its protein is CASSLAGGATGELFF. The rearrangement links TRBV5-4 to TRBJ2-2; TRBD2 aligns across 10 bases. After removal of 2 bases from V and 4 bases from J, the junction contained 2 bases not matched to a gene. The CDR3 runs to 15 residues. Germline assignment: CDR1 SGHNT and CDR2 YYREEE (reference sequence).

The V gene is TRBV5-6, the J gene TRBJ2-6; possible D gene TRBD1, 5 bases. This CDR3 has 15 residues. Germline-derived CDR1 and CDR2 are SGHDT and YYEEEE. Trimming took off 4 bases at V and 3 bases at J, with 11 bases between the two ends. CDR3 nucleotide sequence: TGTGCCAGCAGCCCCCTTAGGGGTGGGGCCAACGTCCTGACTTTC. This sequence encodes CASSPLRGGANVLTF.

The J gene is TRBJ2-7, the V gene TRBV28; D not certain. The CDR3 has 16 residues. Trimming removed 0 bases at V and 6 bases at J, with 18 bases between. From germline, CDR1 is MDHEN and CDR2 SYDVKM. In nucleotides, the CDR3 is TGTGCCAGCAGTTTATGGACGTTCGGCCATTCAGGCGAGCAGTACTTC. It is translated as CASSLWTFGHSGEQYF.

The chain employs TRBV6-6 and TRBJ1-1, with unresolved D. The V end lost 8 bases, the J end lost 1 base, and 8 bases lay between the germline ends. CDR3 length: 12 amino acids. Germline V lookup: CDR1 MNHNY, CDR2 SVGAGI (reference sequence). CDR3 sequence: CASWGGNTEAFF. DNA of the CDR3: TGTGCCAGCTGGGGAGGGAACACTGAAGCTTTCTTT.

This chain joins TRBV9 and TRBJ2-2; 8 bases match TRBD1. CDR1 is SGDLS, CDR2 YYNGEE, per germline. V lost 0 bases and J lost 9; bases outside the gene matches: 16. CDR3 length equals 18 residues. The CDR3: CASSVELYGAGGRRELFF. CDR3 coding DNA: TGTGCCAGCAGCGTAGAACTTTATGGGGCAGGGGGCCGCCGGGAGCTGTTTTTT.